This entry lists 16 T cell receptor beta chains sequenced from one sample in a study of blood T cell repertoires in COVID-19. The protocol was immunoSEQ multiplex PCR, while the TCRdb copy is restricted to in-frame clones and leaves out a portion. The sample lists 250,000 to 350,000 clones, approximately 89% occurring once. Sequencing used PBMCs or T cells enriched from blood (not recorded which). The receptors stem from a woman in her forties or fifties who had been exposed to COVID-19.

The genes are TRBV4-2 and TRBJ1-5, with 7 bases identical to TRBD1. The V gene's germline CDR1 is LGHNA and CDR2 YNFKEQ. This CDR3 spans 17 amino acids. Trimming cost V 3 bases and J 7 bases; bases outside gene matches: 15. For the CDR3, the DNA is TGTGCCAGCAGCCAGGGAGGACAGGTTGTTTCGGGCCAGCCCCAGCATTTT. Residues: CASSQGGQVVSGQPQHF.

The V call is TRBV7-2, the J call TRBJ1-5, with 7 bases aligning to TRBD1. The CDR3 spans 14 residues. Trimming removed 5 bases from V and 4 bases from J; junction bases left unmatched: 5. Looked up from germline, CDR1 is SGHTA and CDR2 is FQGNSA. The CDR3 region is CASSPGTVNQPQHF. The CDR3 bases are TGTGCCAGCAGCCCCGGGACAGTTAATCAGCCCCAGCATTTT.

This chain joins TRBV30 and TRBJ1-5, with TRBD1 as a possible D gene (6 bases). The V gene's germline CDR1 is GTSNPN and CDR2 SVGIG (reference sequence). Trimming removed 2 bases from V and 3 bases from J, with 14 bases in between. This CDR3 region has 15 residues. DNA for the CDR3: TGTGCCTGGAGTTTGAAGGGGGTCGACAATCAGCCCCAGCATTTT. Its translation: CAWSLKGVDNQPQHF.

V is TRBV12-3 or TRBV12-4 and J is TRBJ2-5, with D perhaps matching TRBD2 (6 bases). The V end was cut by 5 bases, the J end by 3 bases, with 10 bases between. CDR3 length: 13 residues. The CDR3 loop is CASSEPGEETQYF. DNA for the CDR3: TGTGCCAGCAGTGAGCCGGGAGAAGAGACCCAGTACTTC.

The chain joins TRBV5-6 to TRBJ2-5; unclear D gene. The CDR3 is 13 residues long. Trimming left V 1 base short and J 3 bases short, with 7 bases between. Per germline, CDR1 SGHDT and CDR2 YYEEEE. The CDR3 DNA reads TGTGCCAGCAGCTTGAGAACGGAAGAGACCCAGTACTTC. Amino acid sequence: CASSLRTEETQYF.

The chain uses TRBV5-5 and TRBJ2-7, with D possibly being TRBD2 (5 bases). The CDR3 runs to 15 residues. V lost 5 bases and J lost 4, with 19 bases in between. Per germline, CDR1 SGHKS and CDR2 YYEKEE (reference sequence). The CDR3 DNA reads TGTGCCAGCAGTTCCAAGGCAGGAGGCCAGTACGAGCAGTACTTC. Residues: CASSSKAGGQYEQYF.

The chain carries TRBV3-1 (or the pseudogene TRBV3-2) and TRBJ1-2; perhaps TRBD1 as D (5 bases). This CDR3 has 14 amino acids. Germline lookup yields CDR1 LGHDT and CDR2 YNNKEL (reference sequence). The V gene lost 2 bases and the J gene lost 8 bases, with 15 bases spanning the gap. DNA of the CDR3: TGTGCCAGCAGCCAACTGGGGGGTAAACAGGGCTACACCTTC. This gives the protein CASSQLGGKQGYTF.

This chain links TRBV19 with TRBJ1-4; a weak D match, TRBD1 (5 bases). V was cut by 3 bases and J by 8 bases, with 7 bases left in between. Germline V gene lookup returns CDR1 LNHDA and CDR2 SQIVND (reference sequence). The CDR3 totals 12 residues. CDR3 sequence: CASSIGGEKLFF. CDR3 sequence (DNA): TGTGCCAGTAGTATCGGGGGGGAAAAACTGTTTTTT.

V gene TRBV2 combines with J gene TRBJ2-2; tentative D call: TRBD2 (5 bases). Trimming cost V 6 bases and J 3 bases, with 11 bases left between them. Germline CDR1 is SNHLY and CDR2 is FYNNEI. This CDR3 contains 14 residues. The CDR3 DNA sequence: TGTGCCAGCAGGACGGACTCCTACACCGGGGAGCTGTTTTTT. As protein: CASRTDSYTGELFF. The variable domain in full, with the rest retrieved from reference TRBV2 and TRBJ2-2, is EPEVTQTPSHQVTQMGQEVILRCVPISNHLYFYWYRQILGQKVEFLVSFYNNEISEKSEIFDDQFSVERPDGSNFTLKIRSTKLEDSAMYFCASRTDSYTGELFFGEGSRLTVL.

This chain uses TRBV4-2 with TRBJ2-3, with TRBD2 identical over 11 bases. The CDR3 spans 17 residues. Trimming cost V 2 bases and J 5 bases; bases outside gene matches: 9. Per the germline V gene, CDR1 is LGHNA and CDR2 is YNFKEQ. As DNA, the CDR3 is TGTGCCAGCAGCCAATCCGAGGTAGCGGGGGGGCTAGATACGCAGTATTTT. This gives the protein CASSQSEVAGGLDTQYF.

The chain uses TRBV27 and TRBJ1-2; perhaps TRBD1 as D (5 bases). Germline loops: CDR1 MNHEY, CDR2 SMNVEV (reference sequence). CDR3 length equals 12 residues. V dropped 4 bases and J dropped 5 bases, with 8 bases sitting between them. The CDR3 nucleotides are TGTGCCAGCAGTTCCCAGGGATATGGCTACACCTTC. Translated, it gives CASSSQGYGYTF.

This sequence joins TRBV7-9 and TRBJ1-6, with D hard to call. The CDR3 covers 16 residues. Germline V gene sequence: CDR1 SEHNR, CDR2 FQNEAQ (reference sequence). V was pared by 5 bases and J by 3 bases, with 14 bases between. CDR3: CASSPRAESYNSPLHF. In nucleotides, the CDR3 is TGTGCCAGCAGCCCCCGTGCGGAGAGCTATAATTCACCCCTCCACTTT. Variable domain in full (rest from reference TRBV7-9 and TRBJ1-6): DTGVSQNPRHKITKRGQNVTFRCDPISEHNRLYWYRQTLGQGPEFLTYFQNEAQLEKSRLLSDRFSAERPKGSFSTLEIQRTEQGDSAMYLCASSPRAESYNSPLHFGNGTRLTVT.

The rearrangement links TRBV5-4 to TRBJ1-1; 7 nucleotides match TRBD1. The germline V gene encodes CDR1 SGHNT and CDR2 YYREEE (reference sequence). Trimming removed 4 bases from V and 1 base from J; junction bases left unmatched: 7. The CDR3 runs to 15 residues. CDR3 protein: CASSARQGQNTEAFF. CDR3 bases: TGTGCCAGCAGCGCCCGACAGGGACAGAACACTGAAGCTTTCTTT.

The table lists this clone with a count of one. CDR3 nucleotide sequence: TGTGCCAGCAGTCCGGGAGGGAACGGAAACACCATATATTTT. Translating it yields CASSPGGNGNTIYF. This chain links TRBV28 with TRBJ1-3; D is uncertain. V was trimmed by 5 bases and J by 4 bases, leaving 12 bases between them. The V gene's germline CDR1 is MDHEN and CDR2 SYDVKM. This CDR3 contains 14 residues.

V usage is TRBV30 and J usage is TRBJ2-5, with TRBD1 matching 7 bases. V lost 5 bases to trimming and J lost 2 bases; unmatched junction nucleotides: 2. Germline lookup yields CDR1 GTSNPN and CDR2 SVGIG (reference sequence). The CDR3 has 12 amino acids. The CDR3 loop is CAWGQVQETQYF. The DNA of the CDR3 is TGTGCCTGGGGACAGGTTCAAGAGACCCAGTACTTC.

CDR3 region: CASSLEGGINEQYF. The CDR3 DNA reads TGTGCCAGCAGCTTGGAAGGGGGAATCAACGAGCAGTACTTC. The rearrangement joins TRBV5-4 to TRBJ2-7; tentative D call: TRBD1 (6 bases). The V and J ends lost 0 bases and 5 bases respectively, with 12 bases between them. CDR1 is SGHNT, CDR2 YYREEE, per germline (reference sequence). The CDR3 covers 14 residues.